Listed below are T cell receptor beta chains from one sample, sequenced in a study of T cells in Graves' hyperthyroidism and ophthalmopathy. TCRdb analysed the multiplex PCR reads with MiXCR anew, one entry per CDR3 protein. The profile covers approximately 600,000 distinct CDR3 sequences, with approximately 13% appearing a single time and roughly 5.5% taken by the ten largest. The sequencing sample was made of blood. These receptors originate from a woman younger than 45 with Graves' hyperthyroidism that later progressed to Graves' ophthalmopathy. CDR3s include the opening cysteine and the closing phenylalanine or tryptophan. The D gene is left open where the match is weak. Size values are once, few and many counts, or a class for expanded clones, and some rows have none.

J gene | V gene | clone size | D gene | CDR3 DNA | CDR3 protein
TRBJ1-1 | TRBV11-3 | many | - | TGTGCCAGCAGCTTACCGGGACGCACTGAAGCTTTCTTT | CASSLPGRTEAFF
TRBJ2-2 | TRBV12-3/TRBV12-4 | many | TRBD1 | TGTGCCAGCATACACCGGGACAGAAACACCGGGGAGCTGTTTTTT | CASIHRDRNTGELFF
TRBJ2-7 | TRBV27 | - | - | TGTGCCAGCAGTCTCAATGGACAGAATAGTGCGCAGTACTTC | CASSLNGQNSAQYF
TRBJ1-1 | TRBV10-3 | many | - | TGTGCCATCAGAGGTAGCAAGGGCGGCGCTGAAGCTTTCTTT | CAIRGSKGGAEAFF
TRBJ2-2 | TRBV2 | - | - | TGCACCAGCAGTGAAAGGACACAGCTGTTTTTT | CTSSERTQLFF
TRBJ2-3 | TRBV2 | many | - | TGTGCCAGCAGTGAAGGGTTAAGCAGAACCACAGATACGCAGTATTTT | CASSEGLSRTTDTQYF
TRBJ2-1 | TRBV30 | - | - | TGTGCCTGGATCAAAGTGAATGAGCAGTTCTTC | CAWIKVNEQFF
TRBJ1-1 | TRBV10-3 | many | - | TGTGCCATCAGTGAGAACCCCAGAACCCCTGAAGCTTTCTTT | CAISENPRTPEAFF
TRBJ1-1 | TRBV28 | many | TRBD1 | TGTGCCAGCAGTCCAGGGACAGCTGGCGGCACTGAAGCTTTCTTT | CASSPGTAGGTEAFF
TRBJ2-5 | TRBV7-2 | few | - | TGTGCCAGCAGCTCCCGGGACTTAGGACCGGAGACCCAGTACTTC | CASSSRDLGPETQYF
TRBJ1-6 | TRBV18 | many | - | TGTGCCAGCTCACCACGAGGGCTGGGTAATTCACCCCTCCACTTT | CASSPRGLGNSPLHF
TRBJ2-7 | TRBV27 | many | TRBD2 | TGTGCCAGCAGTTTACGGGGGCGGGAGGTCTACGAGCAGTACTTC | CASSLRGREVYEQYF
TRBJ2-4 | TRBV4-2 | - | - | TGTGCCAGCAACCTGTCTGACAAAAACATTCAGTACTTC | CASNLSDKNIQYF
TRBJ2-7 | TRBV13 | - | TRBD2 | TGTGCCAGCAGCTTCTTGGGCGGGAGCTACGAGCAGCACTTC | CASSFLGGSYEQHF
TRBJ1-2 | TRBV4-1 | - | - | TGCGCCAGCAGCCAAAATACAGGGAACCTCTATGGCTACACCTTC | CASSQNTGNLYGYTF
TRBJ1-1 | TRBV11-2 | many | TRBD1 | TGTGCCAGCAGCTTAGATAGACAGGGCGCTTTCTTT | CASSLDRQGAFF
TRBJ1-1 | TRBV20-1 | many | TRBD1 | TGCAGTGCCCGAAGACAGGGGGCTTCCGCTGAAGCTTTCTTT | CSARRQGASAEAFF
TRBJ1-2 | TRBV12-5 | many | - | TGTGCTAGTGGTTTGGCCGGATTTGGTACGAACTATGGCTACACCTTC | CASGLAGFGTNYGYTF